This TCR beta chain was documented in a study of T cells in Graves' hyperthyroidism and ophthalmopathy. Overall study context: At the time of initial diagnosis and before any treatment, peripheral blood was collected.

Orbital computed tomography, thyroid ultrasound, serum thyroxine and TRAb, and clinical symptoms together informed the diagnoses. The investigators amplified TCR beta CDR3 regions from RNA transcripts. Using the HTBI primer set, a first-round RT-PCR was run on the TCR CDR3. From the multiplex PCR reads, TCRdb called clonotypes with MiXCR, one entry per CDR3 protein. The sample lists hundreds of thousands of distinct CDR3 sequences, approximately 14% occurring once. This clonotype was counted many times. The CDR3 consists of 14 residues. Germline V lookup: CDR1 SGHRS, CDR2 YFSETQ. Germline trimming cut 4 bases from V and 3 bases from J; bases unmatched to any gene: 2.

V and J are TRBV5-1 and TRBJ2-7; 12 nucleotides align to TRBD2. The sequence derives from a woman younger than 35 with Graves' hyperthyroidism that later progressed to Graves' ophthalmopathy. The specimen sequenced was blood. The CDR3 DNA reads as TGCGCCAGCAGCGAGACTAGCGGGAGCTACGAGCAGTACTTC. This codes for CASSETSGSYEQYF.